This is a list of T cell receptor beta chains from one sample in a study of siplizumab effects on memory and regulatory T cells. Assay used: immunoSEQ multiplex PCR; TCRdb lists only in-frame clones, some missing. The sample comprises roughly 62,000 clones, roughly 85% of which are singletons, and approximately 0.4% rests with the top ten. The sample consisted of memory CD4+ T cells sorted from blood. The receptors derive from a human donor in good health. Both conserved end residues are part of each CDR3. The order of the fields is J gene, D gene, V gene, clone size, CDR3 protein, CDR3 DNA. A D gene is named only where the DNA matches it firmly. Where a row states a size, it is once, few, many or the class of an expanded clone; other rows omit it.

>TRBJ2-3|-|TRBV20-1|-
CSALGTDTQYF
TGCAGTGCCCTGGGGACAGATACGCAGTATTTT
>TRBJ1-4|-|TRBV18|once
CASSPRKTGGNEKLFF
TGTGCCAGCTCACCACGAAAGACGGGAGGTAATGAAAAACTGTTTTTT
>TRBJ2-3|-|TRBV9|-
CASNLVSTDTQYF
TGTGCCAGCAACCTAGTGAGCACAGATACGCAGTATTTT
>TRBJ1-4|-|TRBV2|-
CASKGVNEKLFF
TGTGCCAGCAAAGGGGTAAATGAAAAACTGTTTTTT
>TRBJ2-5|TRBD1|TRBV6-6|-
CASRPGQNQETQYF
TGTGCCAGCAGACCGGGACAGAACCAAGAGACCCAGTACTTC
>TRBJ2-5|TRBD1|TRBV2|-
CASSAGGSETQYF
TGTGCCAGCAGTGCAGGGGGCTCGGAGACCCAGTACTTC
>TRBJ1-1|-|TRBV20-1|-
CSAWNTEAFF
TGCAGTGCTTGGAACACTGAAGCTTTCTTT
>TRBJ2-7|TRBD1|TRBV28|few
CASSPGVGTGFYEQYF
TGTGCCAGCAGTCCTGGAGTCGGGACAGGGTTTTACGAGCAGTACTTC
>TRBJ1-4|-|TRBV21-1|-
CAGDREWGNEKLFF
TGTGCCGGAGACAGGGAGTGGGGAAATGAAAAACTGTTTTTT
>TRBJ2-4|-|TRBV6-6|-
CASSHPGGKNIQYF
TGTGCCAGCAGTCACCCTGGGGGCAAAAACATTCAGTACTTC
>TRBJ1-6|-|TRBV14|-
CASSLETANSPLHF
TGTGCCAGCAGCCTGGAGACAGCGAATTCACCCCTCCACTTT
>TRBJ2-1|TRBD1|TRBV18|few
CASSSTGVPEQFF
TGTGCCAGCTCATCAACAGGGGTCCCGGAGCAGTTCTTC
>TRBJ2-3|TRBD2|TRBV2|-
CASKGASGDTDTQYF
TGTGCCAGCAAAGGGGCTAGCGGGGACACAGATACGCAGTATTTT
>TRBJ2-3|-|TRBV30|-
CAWSPNTDTQYF
TGTGCCTGGTCGCCAAACACAGATACGCAGTATTTT
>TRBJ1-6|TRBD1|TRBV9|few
CASSVEGQYNSPLHF
TGTGCCAGCAGCGTAGAGGGACAGTATAATTCACCCCTCCACTTT
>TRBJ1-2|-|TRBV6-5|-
CASSLNIPNYGYTF
TGTGCCAGCAGTCTCAACATCCCTAACTATGGCTACACCTTC
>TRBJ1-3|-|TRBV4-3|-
CASSQGTGNTIYF
TGCGCCAGCAGCCAAGGGACAGGAAACACCATATATTTT
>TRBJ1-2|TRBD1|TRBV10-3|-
CATRGLSRQGGDYGYTF
TGTGCCACCCGAGGTCTCAGTCGACAGGGGGGTGACTATGGCTACACCTTC
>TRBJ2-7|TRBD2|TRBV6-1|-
CASSPPGGYEQYF
TGTGCCAGCAGCCCCCCGGGGGGGTACGAGCAGTACTTC
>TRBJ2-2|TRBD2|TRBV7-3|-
CASSLTSGGTSGVTGELFF
TGTGCCAGCAGCTTAACGTCGGGTGGGACTAGCGGGGTCACCGGGGAGCTGTTTTTT
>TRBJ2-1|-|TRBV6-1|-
CASSGILADNEQFF
TGTGCCAGCAGTGGAATACTTGCCGACAATGAGCAGTTCTTC
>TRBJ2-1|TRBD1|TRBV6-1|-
CASRTTGGDYNEQFF
TGTGCCAGCAGGACAACAGGGGGCGACTACAATGAGCAGTTCTTC
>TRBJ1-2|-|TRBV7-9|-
CASSLSYGYTF
TGTGCCAGCAGCTTAAGCTATGGCTACACCTTC
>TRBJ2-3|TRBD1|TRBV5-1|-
CASSWDRGTDTQYF
TGCGCCAGCAGCTGGGACAGGGGCACAGATACGCAGTATTTT
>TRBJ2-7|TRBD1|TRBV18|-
CASSVGTGRYEQYF
TGTGCCAGCTCAGTTGGGACAGGGAGGTACGAGCAGTACTTC
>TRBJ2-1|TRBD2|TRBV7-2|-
CASSPSGNSYNEQFF
TGTGCCAGCAGCCCTAGCGGGAACTCCTACAATGAGCAGTTCTTC
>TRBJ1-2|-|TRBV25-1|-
CASSDNRRYYGYTF
TGTGCCAGCAGTGATAACAGGCGATACTATGGCTACACCTTC
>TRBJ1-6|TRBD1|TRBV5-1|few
CASGQELNSPLHF
TGCGCCAGCGGACAGGAACTTAATTCACCCCTCCACTTT
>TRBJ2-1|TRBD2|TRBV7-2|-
CASSLDSGGVNEQFF
TGTGCCAGCAGCTTAGATAGCGGGGGGGTCAATGAGCAGTTCTTC
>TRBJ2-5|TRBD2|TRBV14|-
CASSAFSGGETQYF
TGTGCCAGCAGCGCCTTTAGCGGGGGAGAGACCCAGTACTTC
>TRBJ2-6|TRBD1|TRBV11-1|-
CASRTGTGGSGANVLTF
TGTGCCAGCAGAACCGGGACAGGGGGTTCTGGGGCCAACGTCCTGACTTTC
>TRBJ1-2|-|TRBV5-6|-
CASSLGQGSIYGYTF
TGTGCCAGCAGCTTGGGGCAGGGGAGCATCTATGGCTACACCTTC
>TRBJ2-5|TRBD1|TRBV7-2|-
CASSLVGTGGQETQYF
TGTGCCAGCAGCTTAGTAGGGACAGGGGGTCAAGAGACCCAGTACTTC
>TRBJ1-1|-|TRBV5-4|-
CASGADMNTEAFF
TGCGCCAGCGGGGCAGACATGAACACTGAAGCTTTCTTT
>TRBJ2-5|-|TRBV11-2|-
CASSLSTGGQETQYF
TGTGCCAGCAGCTTATCGACAGGCGGCCAAGAGACCCAGTACTTC
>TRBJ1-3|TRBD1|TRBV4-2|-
CASSQVRTGSYGNTIYF
TGTGCCAGCAGCCAGGTCCGGACAGGGTCATATGGAAACACCATATATTTT
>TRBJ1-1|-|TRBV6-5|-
CASRRPGRNTEAFF
TGTGCCAGCAGGAGGCCGGGGAGGAACACTGAAGCTTTCTTT
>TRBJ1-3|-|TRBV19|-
CASTQQNSGNTIYF
TGTGCCAGTACCCAACAGAACTCTGGAAACACCATATATTTT
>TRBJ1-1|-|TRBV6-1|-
CASSSGNTEAFF
TGTGCCAGCAGCTCAGGGAACACTGAAGCTTTCTTT
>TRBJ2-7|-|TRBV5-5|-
CASSLGPQGLYEQYF
TGTGCCAGCAGCTTGGGTCCGCAAGGACTTTACGAGCAGTACTTC
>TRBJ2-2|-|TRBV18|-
CASSPDTGELFF
TGTGCCAGCTCACCTGACACCGGGGAGCTGTTTTTT
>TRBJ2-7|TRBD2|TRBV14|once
CASSQASGGYYEQYF
TGTGCCAGCAGCCAAGCAAGCGGGGGGTACTACGAGCAGTACTTC
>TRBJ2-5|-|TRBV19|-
CASSPLQGLETQYF
TGTGCCAGTAGTCCCCTGCAGGGTTTAGAGACCCAGTACTTC
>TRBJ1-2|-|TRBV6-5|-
CASSETNNYGYTF
TGTGCCAGCAGTGAAACCAATAACTATGGCTACACCTTC
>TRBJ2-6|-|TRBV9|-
CASSAWLAGAGANVLTF
TGTGCCAGCAGCGCCTGGTTGGCGGGCGCTGGGGCCAACGTCCTGACTTTC
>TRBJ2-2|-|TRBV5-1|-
CASSLIDQTGELFF
TGCGCCAGCAGCTTGATTGACCAAACCGGGGAGCTGTTTTTT
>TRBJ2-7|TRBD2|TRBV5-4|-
CASSHDSGGLPYEQYF
TGTGCCAGCAGCCACGATTCGGGGGGGCTTCCCTACGAGCAGTACTTC
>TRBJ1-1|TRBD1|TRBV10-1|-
CASSAAGQGDEAFF
TGCGCCAGCAGCGCCGCGGGACAGGGAGATGAAGCTTTCTTT
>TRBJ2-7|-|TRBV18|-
CASSPNYGTEEQYF
TGTGCCAGCTCACCAAACTATGGGACGGAAGAGCAGTACTTC
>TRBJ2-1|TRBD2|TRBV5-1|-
CASGGDRSYNEQFF
TGCGCCAGCGGGGGGGATCGCTCCTACAATGAGCAGTTCTTC